This T cell receptor (beta chain) is drawn from a study of monozygotic twins with inflammatory bowel disease. The study's findings and limits: Cells of different T cell subtypes could not be told apart. Especially with disease activity, IBD patients had fewer clonotypes in common with others than healthy twins did.

The length of the CDR3 is 14 residues. The template-switching step introduced UMIs that carried a 6-nucleotide sample barcode. One entry per CDR3 protein, without DNA, is what TCRdb gives after re-calling the 5' RACE reads. This sample's table has about 160,000 distinct CDR3 sequences. About this clonotype itself: Its antigen is unidentified.

Isolation of total RNA was performed on whole blood, with no prior T cell sorting. Material for sequencing was blood. The chain combines TRBV12-3 or TRBV12-4 with TRBJ2-7; TCRdb's D call, TRBD1, is unchecked because there is no DNA. The source of this sequence is a human donor with ulcerative colitis or Crohn's disease, or a healthy co-twin of an affected twin (not recorded which). The chain's CDR3 is CASSSGTGAREQYF.